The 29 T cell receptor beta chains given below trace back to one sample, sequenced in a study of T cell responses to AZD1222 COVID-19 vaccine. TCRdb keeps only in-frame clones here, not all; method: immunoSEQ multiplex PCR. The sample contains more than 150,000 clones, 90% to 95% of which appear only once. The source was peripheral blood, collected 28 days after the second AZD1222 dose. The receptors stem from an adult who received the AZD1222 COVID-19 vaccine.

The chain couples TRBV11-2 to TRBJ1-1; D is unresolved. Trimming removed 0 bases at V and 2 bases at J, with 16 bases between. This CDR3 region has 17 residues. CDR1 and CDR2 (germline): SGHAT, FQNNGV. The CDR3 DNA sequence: TGTGCCAGCAGCTTAGATAAAGACGTCGGAACTAACACTGAAGCTTTCTTT. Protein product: CASSLDKDVGTNTEAFF.

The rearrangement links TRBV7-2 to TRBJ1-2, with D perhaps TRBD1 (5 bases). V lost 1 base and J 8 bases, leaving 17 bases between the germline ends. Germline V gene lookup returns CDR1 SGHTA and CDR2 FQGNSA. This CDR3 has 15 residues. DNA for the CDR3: TGTGCCAGCAGCTTAGAGGGGAGGATGCGGGGCGGCTACACCTTC. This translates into CASSLEGRMRGGYTF.

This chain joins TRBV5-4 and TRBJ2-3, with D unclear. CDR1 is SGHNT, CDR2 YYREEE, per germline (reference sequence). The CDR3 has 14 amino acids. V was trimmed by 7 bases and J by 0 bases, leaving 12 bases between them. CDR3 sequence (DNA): TGTGCCAGCGGGCCCGGATCTAGCACAGATACGCAGTATTTT. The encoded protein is CASGPGSSTDTQYF.

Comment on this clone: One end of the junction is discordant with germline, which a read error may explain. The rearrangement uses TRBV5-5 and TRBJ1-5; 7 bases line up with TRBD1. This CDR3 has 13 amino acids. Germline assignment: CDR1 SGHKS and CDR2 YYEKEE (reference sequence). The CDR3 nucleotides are TGTGCCAGCAGCCCAACGACCGGGACAGAAGTGAGTTTT. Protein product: CASSPTTGTEVSF. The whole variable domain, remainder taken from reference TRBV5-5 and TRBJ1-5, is DAGVTQSPTHLIKTRGQQVTLRCSPISGHKSVSWYQQVLGQGPQFIFQYYEKEERGRGNFPDRFSARQFPNYSSELNVNALLLGDSALYLCASSPTTGTEVSFGDGTRLSIL.

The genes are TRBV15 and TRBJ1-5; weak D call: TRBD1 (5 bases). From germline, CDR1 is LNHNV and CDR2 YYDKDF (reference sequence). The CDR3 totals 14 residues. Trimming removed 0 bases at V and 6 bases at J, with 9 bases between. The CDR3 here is CATSRDDSFQPQHF. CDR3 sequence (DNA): TGTGCCACCAGCAGAGACGACAGCTTTCAGCCCCAGCATTTT. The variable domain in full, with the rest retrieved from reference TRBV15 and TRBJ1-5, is DAMVIQNPRYQVTQFGKPVTLSCSQTLNHNVMYWYQQKSSQAPKLLFHYYDKDFNNEADTPDNFQSRRPNTSFCFLDIRSPGLGDTAMYLCATSRDDSFQPQHFGDGTRLSIL.

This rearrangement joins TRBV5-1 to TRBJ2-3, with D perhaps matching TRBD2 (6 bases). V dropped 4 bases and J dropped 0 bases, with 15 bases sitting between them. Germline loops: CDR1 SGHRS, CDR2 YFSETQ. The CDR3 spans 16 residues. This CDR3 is CASSGLAGLSTDTQYF. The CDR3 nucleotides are TGCGCCAGCAGCGGACTGGCGGGGTTAAGCACAGATACGCAGTATTTT.

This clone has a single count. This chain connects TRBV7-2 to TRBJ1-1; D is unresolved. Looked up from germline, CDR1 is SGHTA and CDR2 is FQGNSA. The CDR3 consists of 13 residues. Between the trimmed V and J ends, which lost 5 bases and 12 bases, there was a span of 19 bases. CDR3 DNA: TGTGCCAGCAGCCCCCAGGTGGGTCAGAGGTCTTTCTTT. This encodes CASSPQVGQRSFF.

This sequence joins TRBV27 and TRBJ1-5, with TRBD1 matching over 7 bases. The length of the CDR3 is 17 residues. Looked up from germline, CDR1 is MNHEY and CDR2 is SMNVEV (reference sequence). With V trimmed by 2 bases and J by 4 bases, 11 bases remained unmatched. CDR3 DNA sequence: TGTGCCAGCAGTTTAACGAGGGGGCAAGGAGGAAATCAGCCCCAGCATTTT. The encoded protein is CASSLTRGQGGNQPQHF.

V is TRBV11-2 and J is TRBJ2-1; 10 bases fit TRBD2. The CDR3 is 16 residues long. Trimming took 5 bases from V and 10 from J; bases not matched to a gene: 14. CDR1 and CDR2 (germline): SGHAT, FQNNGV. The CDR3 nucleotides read TGTGCCAGCAGCGAACCGACTAGCGGGCCCCCTCGGGAGCAGTTCTTC. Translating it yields CASSEPTSGPPREQFF.

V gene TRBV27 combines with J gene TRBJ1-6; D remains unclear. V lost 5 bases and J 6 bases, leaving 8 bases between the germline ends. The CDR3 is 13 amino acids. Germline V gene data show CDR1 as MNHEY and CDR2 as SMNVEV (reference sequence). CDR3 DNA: TGTGCCAGCAGTGACACCGGTAATTCACCCCTCCACTTT. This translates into CASSDTGNSPLHF.

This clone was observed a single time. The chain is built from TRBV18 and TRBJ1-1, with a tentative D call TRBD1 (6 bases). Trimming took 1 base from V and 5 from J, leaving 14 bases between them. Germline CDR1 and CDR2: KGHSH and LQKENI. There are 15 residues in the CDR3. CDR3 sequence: CASSPLVQGGTEAFF. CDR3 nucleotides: TGTGCCAGCTCACCACTAGTACAGGGAGGAACTGAAGCTTTCTTT. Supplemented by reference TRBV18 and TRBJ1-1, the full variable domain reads NAGVMQNPRHLVRRRGQEARLRCSPMKGHSHVYWYRQLPEEGLKFMVYLQKENIIDESGMPKERFSAEFPKEGPSILRIQQVVRGDSAAYFCASSPLVQGGTEAFFGQGTRLTVV.

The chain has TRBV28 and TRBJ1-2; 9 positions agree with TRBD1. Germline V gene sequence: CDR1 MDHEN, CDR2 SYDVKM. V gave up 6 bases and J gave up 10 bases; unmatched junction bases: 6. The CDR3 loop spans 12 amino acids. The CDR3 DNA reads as TGTGCCAGCAGGTTACAGGGGGCTTACTACACCTTC. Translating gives CASRLQGAYYTF.

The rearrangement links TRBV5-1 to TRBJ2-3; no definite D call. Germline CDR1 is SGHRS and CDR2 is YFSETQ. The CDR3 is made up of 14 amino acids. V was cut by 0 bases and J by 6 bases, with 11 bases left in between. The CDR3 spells CASSLVPETDTQYF. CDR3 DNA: TGCGCCAGCAGCTTGGTACCGGAAACCGATACGCAGTATTTT. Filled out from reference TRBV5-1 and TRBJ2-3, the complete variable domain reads KAGVTQTPRYLIKTRGQQVTLSCSPISGHRSVSWYQQTPGQGLQFLFEYFSETQRNKGNFPGRFSGRQFSNSRSEMNVSTLELGDSALYLCASSLVPETDTQYFGPGTRLTVL.

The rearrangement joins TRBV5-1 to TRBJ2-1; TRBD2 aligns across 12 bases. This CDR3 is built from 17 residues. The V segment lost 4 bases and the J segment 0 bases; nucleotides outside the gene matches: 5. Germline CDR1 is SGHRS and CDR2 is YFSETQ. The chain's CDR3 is CASSPGLAGFSYNEQFF. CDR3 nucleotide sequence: TGCGCCAGCAGCCCCGGACTAGCGGGGTTCTCCTACAATGAGCAGTTCTTC.

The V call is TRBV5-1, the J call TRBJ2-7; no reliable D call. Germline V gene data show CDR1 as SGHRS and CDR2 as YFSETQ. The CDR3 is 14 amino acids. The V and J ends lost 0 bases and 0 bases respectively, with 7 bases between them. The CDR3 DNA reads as TGCGCCAGCAGCTTGGCTCCAGGCTCCTACGAGCAGTACTTC. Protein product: CASSLAPGSYEQYF. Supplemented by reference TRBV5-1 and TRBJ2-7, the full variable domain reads KAGVTQTPRYLIKTRGQQVTLSCSPISGHRSVSWYQQTPGQGLQFLFEYFSETQRNKGNFPGRFSGRQFSNSRSEMNVSTLELGDSALYLCASSLAPGSYEQYFGPGTRLTVT.

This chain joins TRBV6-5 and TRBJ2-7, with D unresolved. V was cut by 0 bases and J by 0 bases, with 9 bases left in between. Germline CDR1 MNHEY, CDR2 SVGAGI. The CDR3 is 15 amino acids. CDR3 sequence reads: CASSYSSASSYEQYF. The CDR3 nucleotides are TGTGCCAGCAGTTACTCGTCAGCGAGCTCCTACGAGCAGTACTTC.

In nucleotides, the CDR3 is TGTGCCAGCATCCGAGGGGGGAGCACTGAAGCTTTCTTT. Translation: CASIRGGSTEAFF. The V gene is TRBV2, the J gene TRBJ1-1; tentatively, D is TRBD1 (6 bases). CDR3 length: 13 residues. Trimming stripped 7 bases from V and 4 bases from J, with 13 bases between. Germline CDR1 SNHLY, CDR2 FYNNEI.

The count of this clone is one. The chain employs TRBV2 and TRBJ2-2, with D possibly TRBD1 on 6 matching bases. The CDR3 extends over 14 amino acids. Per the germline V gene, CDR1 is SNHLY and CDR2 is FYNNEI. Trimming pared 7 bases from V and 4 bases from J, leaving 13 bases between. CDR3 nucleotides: TGTGCCAGCAACGGCAGGGGAAGCACCGGGGAGCTGTTTTTT. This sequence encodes CASNGRGSTGELFF.

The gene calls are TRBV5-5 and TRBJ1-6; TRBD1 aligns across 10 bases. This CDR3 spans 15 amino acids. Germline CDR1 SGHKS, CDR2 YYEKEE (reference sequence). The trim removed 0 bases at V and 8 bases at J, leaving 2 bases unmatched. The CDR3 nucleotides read TGTGCCAGCAGCTTGGGGGGACAGGGGTATTCACCCCTCCACTTT. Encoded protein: CASSLGGQGYSPLHF.

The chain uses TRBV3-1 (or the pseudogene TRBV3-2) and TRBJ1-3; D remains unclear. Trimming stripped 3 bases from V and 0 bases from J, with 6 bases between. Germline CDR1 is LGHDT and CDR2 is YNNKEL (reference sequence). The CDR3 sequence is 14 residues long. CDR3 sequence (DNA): TGTGCCAGCAGCCATCGGGCCTCTGGAAACACCATATATTTT. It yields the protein CASSHRASGNTIYF.

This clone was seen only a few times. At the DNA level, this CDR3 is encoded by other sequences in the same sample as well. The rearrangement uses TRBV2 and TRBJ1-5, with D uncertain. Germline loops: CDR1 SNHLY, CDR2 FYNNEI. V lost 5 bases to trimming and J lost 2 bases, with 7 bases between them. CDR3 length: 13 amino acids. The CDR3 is CASSRSGNQPQHF. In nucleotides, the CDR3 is TGTGCCAGCAGTCGGTCCGGCAATCAGCCCCAGCATTTT.

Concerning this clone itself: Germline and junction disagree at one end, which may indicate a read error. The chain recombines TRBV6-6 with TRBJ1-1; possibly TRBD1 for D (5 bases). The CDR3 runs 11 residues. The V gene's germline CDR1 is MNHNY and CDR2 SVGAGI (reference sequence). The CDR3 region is CASRGQGETFF. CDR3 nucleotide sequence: TGTGCCAGCAGAGGGCAGGGTGAAACTTTCTTT.

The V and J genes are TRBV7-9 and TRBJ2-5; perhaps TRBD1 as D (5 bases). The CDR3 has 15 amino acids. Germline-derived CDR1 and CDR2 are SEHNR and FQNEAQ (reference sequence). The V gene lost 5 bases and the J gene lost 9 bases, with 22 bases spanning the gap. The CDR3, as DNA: TGTGCCAGCAGCACACCGACAGAATCTCGTAAGGCCCAGTACTTC. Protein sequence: CASSTPTESRKAQYF.

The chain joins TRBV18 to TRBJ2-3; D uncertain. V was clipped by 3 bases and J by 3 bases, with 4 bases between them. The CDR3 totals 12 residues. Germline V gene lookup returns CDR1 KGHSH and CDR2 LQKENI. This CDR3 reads CASSPSTDTQYF. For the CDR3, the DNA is TGTGCCAGCTCACCGTCAACAGATACGCAGTATTTT.

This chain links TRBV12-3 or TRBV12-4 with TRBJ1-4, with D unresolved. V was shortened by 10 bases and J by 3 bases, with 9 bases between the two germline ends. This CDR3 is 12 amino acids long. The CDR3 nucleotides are TGTGCCACCCACGGAGCTAATGAAAAACTGTTTTTT. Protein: CATHGANEKLFF.

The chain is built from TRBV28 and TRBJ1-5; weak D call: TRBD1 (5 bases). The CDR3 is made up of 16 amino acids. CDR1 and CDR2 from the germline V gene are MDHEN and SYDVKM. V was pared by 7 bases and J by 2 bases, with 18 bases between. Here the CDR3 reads CASMSPQGSRNQPQHF. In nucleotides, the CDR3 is TGTGCCAGCATGTCCCCGCAGGGTTCCCGCAATCAGCCCCAGCATTTT.

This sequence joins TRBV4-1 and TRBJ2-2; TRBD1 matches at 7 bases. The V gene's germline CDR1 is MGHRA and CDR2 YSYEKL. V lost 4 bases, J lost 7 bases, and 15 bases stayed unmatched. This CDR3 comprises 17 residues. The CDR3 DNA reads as TGCGCCAGCAGCCCCGGGACAGTCCTCACTCGGGGCGGGGAGCTGTTTTTT. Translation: CASSPGTVLTRGGELFF.

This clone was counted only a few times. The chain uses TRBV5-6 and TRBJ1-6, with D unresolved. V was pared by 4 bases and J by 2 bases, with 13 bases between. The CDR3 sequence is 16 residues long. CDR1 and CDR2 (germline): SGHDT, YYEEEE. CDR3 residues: CASSPLDRAYNSPLHF. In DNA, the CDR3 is TGTGCCAGCAGCCCCTTGGACCGAGCCTATAATTCACCCCTCCACTTT.

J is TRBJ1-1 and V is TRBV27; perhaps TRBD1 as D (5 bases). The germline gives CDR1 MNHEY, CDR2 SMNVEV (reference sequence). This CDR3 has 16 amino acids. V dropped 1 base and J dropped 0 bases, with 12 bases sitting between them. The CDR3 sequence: CASSLWARAVNTEAFF. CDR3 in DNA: TGTGCCAGCAGTTTATGGGCCAGGGCGGTGAACACTGAAGCTTTCTTT.